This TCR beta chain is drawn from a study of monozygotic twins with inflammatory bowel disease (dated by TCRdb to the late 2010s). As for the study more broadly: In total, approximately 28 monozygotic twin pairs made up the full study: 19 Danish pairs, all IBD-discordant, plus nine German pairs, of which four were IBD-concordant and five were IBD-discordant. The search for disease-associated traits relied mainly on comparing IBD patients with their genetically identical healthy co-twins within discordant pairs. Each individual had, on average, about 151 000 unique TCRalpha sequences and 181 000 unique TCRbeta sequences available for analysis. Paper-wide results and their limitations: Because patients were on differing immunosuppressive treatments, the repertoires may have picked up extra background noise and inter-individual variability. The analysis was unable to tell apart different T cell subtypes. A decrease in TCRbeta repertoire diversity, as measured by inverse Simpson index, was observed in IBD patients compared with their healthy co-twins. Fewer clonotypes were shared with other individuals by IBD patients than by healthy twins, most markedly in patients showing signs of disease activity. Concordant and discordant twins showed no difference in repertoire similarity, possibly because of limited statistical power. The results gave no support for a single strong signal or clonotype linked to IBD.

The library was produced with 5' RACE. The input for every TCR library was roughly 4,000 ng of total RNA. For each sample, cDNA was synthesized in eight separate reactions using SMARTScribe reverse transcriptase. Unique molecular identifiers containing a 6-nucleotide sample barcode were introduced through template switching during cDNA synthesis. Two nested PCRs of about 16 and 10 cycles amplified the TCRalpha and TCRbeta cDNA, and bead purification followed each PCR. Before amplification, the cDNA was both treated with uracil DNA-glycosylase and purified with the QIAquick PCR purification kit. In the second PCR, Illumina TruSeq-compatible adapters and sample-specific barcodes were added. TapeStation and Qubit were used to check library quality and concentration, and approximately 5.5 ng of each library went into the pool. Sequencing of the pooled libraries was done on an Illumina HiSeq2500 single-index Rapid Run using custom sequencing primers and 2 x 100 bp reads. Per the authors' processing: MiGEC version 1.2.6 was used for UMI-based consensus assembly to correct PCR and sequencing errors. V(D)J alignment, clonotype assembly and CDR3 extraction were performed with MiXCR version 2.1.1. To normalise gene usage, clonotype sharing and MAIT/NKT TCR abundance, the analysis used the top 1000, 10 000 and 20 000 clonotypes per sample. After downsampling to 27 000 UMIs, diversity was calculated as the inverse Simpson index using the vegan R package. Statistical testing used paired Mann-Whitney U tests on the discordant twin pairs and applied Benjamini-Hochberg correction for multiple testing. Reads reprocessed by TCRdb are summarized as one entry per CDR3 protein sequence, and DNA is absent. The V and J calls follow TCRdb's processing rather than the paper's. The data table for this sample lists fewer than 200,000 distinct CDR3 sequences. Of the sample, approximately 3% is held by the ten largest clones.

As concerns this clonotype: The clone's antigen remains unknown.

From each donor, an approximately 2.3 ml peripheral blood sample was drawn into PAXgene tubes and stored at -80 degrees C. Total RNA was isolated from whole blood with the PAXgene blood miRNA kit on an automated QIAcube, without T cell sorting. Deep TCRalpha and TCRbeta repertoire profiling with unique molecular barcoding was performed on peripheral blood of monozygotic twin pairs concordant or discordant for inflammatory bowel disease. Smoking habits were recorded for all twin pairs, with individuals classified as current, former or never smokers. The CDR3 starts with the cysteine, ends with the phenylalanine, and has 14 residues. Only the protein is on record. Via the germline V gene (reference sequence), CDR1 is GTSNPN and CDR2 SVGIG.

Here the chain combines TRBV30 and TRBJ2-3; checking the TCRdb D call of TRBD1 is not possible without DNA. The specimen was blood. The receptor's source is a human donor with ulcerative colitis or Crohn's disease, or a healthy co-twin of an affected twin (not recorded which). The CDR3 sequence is CAWLEGDTGNTQYF.